Below, one T cell receptor beta chain is given with its context. Its target is not known. This entry is derived from a study of CD4+ T cells in melanoma. Profiled with immunoSEQ multiplex PCR; TCRdb holds only in-frame clones, not every one. The profile shows thousands of clones, over 55% of them singletons. Whole-study results and caveats: In melanoma, neoantigen-specific CD4+ T cells reportedly differed in differentiation state. A reported correlation linked neoantigen-specific CD4+ T cells to CD8+, macrophage and B cell function.

Specimen: cells from a culture (not recorded whether cultured in vitro). The receptor was isolated from a human donor with melanoma.

CDR3 sequence: CASTGQGVEQYF. CDR3 in DNA: TGTGCCAGCACCGGACAGGGGGTCGAGCAGTACTTC. The chain joins TRBV2 to TRBJ2-7; 10 positions agree with TRBD1. J lost 6 bases, V lost 7 bases, and 3 bases had no gene match. This CDR3 comprises 12 residues. Germline V lookup: CDR1 SNHLY, CDR2 FYNNEI.